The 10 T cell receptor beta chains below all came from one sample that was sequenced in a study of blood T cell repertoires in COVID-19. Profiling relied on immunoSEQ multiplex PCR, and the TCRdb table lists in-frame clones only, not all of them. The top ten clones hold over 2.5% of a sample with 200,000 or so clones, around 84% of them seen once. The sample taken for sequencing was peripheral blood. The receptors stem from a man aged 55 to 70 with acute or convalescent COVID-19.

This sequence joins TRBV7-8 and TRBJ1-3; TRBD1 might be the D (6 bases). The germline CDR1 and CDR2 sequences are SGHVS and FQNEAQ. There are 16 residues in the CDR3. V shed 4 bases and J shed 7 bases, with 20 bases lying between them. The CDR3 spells CASSYGGLSGVNTIYF. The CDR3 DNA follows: TGTGCCAGCAGCTACGGGGGGTTATCAGGGGTGAACACCATATATTTT.

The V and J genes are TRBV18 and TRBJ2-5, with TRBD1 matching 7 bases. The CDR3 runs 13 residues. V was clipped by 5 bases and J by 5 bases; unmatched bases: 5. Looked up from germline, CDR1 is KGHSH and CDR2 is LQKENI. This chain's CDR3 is CASSGTASETQYF. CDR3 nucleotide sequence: TGTGCCAGCTCAGGGACAGCCAGTGAGACCCAGTACTTC.

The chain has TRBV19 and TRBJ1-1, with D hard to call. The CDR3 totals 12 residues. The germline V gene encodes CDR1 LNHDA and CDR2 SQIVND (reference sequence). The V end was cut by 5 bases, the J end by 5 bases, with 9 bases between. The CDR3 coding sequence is TGTGCCAGTAGTGTCGCGGGTACTGAAGCTTTCTTT. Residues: CASSVAGTEAFF. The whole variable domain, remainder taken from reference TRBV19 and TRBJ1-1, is DGGITQSPKYLFRKEGQNVTLSCEQNLNHDAMYWYRQDPGQGLRLIYYSQIVNDFQKGDIAEGYSVSREKKESFPLTVTSAQKNPTAFYLCASSVAGTEAFFGQGTRLTVV.

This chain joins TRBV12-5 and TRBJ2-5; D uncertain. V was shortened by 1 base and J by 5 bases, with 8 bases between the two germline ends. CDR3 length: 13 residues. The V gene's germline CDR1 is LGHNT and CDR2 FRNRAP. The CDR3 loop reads CASGLERGETQYF. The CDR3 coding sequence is TGTGCTAGTGGTTTGGAGCGTGGGGAGACCCAGTACTTC.

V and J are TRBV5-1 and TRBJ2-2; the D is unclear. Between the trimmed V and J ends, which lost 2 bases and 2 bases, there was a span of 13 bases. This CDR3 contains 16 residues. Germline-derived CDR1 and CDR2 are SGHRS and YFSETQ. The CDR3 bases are TGCGCCAGCAGCTTAGGTACAGCTTTAAACACCGGGGAGCTGTTTTTT. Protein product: CASSLGTALNTGELFF.

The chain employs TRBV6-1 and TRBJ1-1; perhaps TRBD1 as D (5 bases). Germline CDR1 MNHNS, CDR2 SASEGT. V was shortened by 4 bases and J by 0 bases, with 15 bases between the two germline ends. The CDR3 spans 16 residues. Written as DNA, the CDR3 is TGTGCCAGCAGTGTTTCAGGGAACATTATGAACACTGAAGCTTTCTTT. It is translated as CASSVSGNIMNTEAFF.

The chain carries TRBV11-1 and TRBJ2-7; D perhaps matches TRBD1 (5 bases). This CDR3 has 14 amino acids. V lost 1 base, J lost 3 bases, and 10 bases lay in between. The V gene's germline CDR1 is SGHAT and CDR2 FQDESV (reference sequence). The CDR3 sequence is CASSLGQGGYEQYF. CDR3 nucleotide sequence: TGTGCCAGCAGCTTAGGGCAGGGCGGCTACGAGCAGTACTTC.

In DNA form, the CDR3 reads TGTGCCAGCAGCGACGGAAAGGGGGCCTGGGACTACGAGCAGTACTTC. Translated, it gives CASSDGKGAWDYEQYF. This rearrangement joins TRBV9 to TRBJ2-7; TRBD1 agrees at 7 bases. CDR3 length: 16 amino acids. Germline lookup yields CDR1 SGDLS and CDR2 YYNGEE. The V gene end was trimmed by 3 bases and the J gene end by 3 bases; junction bases not matched to a gene: 12. Variable domain in full (rest from reference TRBV9 and TRBJ2-7): DSGVTQTPKHLITATGQRVTLRCSPRSGDLSVYWYQQSLDQGLQFLIQYYNGEERAKGNILERFSAQQFPDLHSELNLSSLELGDSALYFCASSDGKGAWDYEQYFGPGTRLTVT.

This CDR3 is CASSPTSGGGGETQYF. The CDR3 nucleotides are TGTGCCAGCAGCCCGACTAGCGGGGGCGGGGGGGAGACCCAGTACTTC. The genes are TRBV7-3 and TRBJ2-5; 12 positions match TRBD2. CDR1 SGHTA and CDR2 FQGTGA come from the germline V gene. This CDR3 is built from 16 residues. V gave up 5 bases and J gave up 5 bases; unmatched junction bases: 9.

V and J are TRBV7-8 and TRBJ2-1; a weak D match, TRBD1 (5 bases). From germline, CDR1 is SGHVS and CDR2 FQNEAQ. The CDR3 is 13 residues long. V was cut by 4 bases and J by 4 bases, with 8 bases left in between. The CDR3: CASSSTDYNEQFF. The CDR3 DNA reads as TGTGCCAGCAGCTCGACAGATTACAATGAGCAGTTCTTC.